The following is a TCR beta chain sequence with its context. Its cognate antigen is unknown. These data originate in a study of a mutant IDH1 vaccine in newly diagnosed glioma. TCRdb's copy holds only in-frame clones and misses some; the assay was immunoSEQ multiplex PCR. The repertoire includes tens of thousands of clones, roughly nine tenths of them detected once, and 0.56% sits in the top ten. Indicated time point: week 5, during vaccination. In the vaccine, a single dose held 300 ug of the mutant IDH1 20-mer peptide, along with topical imiquimod. In germline, CDR1 is MNHEY, CDR2 SMNVEV (reference sequence). The length of the CDR3 is 14 residues. Trimming left V 5 bases short and J 5 bases short, with 16 bases between.

The sequence was collected from a woman aged 45 to 65 with glioma. V is TRBV27 and J is TRBJ2-7, with D maybe TRBD2 (5 bases). The material was PBMCs, obtained from a glioma patient whose treatment included an IDH1 peptide vaccine. In nucleotides, the CDR3 is TGTGCCAGCAGTCCTCGGGGATCGGTGGACGAGCAGTACTTC. Translated, it gives CASSPRGSVDEQYF.